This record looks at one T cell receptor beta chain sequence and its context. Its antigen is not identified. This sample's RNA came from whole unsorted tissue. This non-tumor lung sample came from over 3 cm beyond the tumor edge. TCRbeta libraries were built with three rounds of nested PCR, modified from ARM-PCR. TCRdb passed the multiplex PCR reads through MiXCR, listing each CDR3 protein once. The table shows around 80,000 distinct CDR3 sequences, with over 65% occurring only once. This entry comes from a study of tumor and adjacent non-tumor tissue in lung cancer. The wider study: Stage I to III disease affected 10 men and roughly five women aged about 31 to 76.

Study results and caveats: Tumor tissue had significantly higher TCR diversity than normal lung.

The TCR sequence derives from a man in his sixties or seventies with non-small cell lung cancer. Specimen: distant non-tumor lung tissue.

CDR3 DNA sequence: TGTGTCAGTGGCTTGAGACCGGGACTGACCTACGAGCAGTACTTC. This encodes CVSGLRPGLTYEQYF. The V call is TRBV5-4, the J call TRBJ2-7; the D gene is possibly TRBD2 (6 bases). Per the germline V gene, CDR1 is SGHNT and CDR2 is YYREEE (reference sequence). This CDR3 comprises 15 residues.